A selection of T cell receptor beta chains follows, all from one sample in a study of cytomegalovirus exposure and HLA in healthy donors. TCRdb keeps only in-frame clones here, not all; method: immunoSEQ multiplex PCR. The sample yields 65,000 or so clones, approximately 93% seen once. Sequenced input: PBMCs. Source of these receptors: a man in his late teens or twenties in good health and CMV-seropositive. Each CDR3 is given with its conserved first and last residue. D genes are given only for firm matches. Size is omitted from some rows. Given values are once, few, many or a class for expanded clones.

CDR3 protein: CASSRYSYEQYF
CDR3 DNA: TGTGCCAGCAGCCGCTACTCCTACGAGCAGTACTTC
D gene: -
J gene: TRBJ2-7
clone size: -
V gene: TRBV13

CDR3 protein: CASSSSARETQYF
CDR3 DNA: TGTGCCAGCAGCAGTAGCGCAAGAGAGACCCAGTACTTC
D gene: -
J gene: TRBJ2-5
clone size: -
V gene: TRBV28

CDR3 protein: CASSHYSGGPYNEQFF
CDR3 DNA: TGTGCCAGCTCACATTACAGCGGGGGGCCTTACAATGAGCAGTTCTTC
D gene: TRBD2
J gene: TRBJ2-1
clone size: -
V gene: TRBV18

CDR3 protein: CASRTPGQYNEQFF
CDR3 DNA: TGCGCCAGCAGGACACCGGGACAGTACAATGAGCAGTTCTTC
D gene: TRBD1
J gene: TRBJ2-1
clone size: -
V gene: TRBV5-1

CDR3 protein: CASSYRQGFSYYEQYF
CDR3 DNA: TGTGCCAGCAGCTACCGACAGGGTTTTTCTTACTACGAGCAGTACTTC
D gene: TRBD1
J gene: TRBJ2-7
clone size: -
V gene: TRBV28

CDR3 protein: CASSFTNTGELFF
CDR3 DNA: TGTGCCAGCAGCTTCACGAACACCGGGGAGCTGTTTTTT
D gene: -
J gene: TRBJ2-2
clone size: -
V gene: TRBV7-2

CDR3 protein: CASSLVGAFGQFF
CDR3 DNA: TGTGCCAGCAGCTTAGTAGGAGCTTTCGGGCAGTTCTTC
D gene: -
J gene: TRBJ2-1
clone size: -
V gene: TRBV7-9

CDR3 protein: CASSVGLGASSYEQYF
CDR3 DNA: TGTGCCAGCAGCGTAGGCCTAGGGGCAAGCTCCTACGAGCAGTACTTC
D gene: -
J gene: TRBJ2-7
clone size: -
V gene: TRBV9

CDR3 protein: CASSPGLAGGHEQFF
CDR3 DNA: TGTGCCAGCAGCCCCGGACTAGCGGGAGGCCATGAGCAGTTCTTC
D gene: TRBD2
J gene: TRBJ2-1
clone size: once
V gene: TRBV28

CDR3 protein: CASGLVLLGRAGNEQFF
CDR3 DNA: TGTGCTAGTGGTTTGGTATTATTGGGCAGGGCCGGGAATGAGCAGTTCTTC
D gene: -
J gene: TRBJ2-1
clone size: -
V gene: TRBV12-5

CDR3 protein: CASSIVFDTQYF
CDR3 DNA: TGTGCCAGCAGTATAGTCTTTGATACGCAGTATTTT
D gene: -
J gene: TRBJ2-3
clone size: -
V gene: TRBV28

CDR3 protein: CASSSTGTTNEKLFF
CDR3 DNA: TGTGCCAGCAGCTCAACAGGGACCACTAATGAAAAACTGTTTTTT
D gene: -
J gene: TRBJ1-4
clone size: -
V gene: TRBV7-9

CDR3 protein: CATSTYGGWEVQYF
CDR3 DNA: TGTGCCACCTCGACTTATGGGGGGTGGGAGGTGCAGTACTTC
D gene: -
J gene: TRBJ2-7
clone size: -
V gene: TRBV27

CDR3 protein: CASGLAHGNTEAFF
CDR3 DNA: TGTGCTAGTGGTTTGGCCCACGGGAACACTGAAGCTTTCTTT
D gene: -
J gene: TRBJ1-1
clone size: -
V gene: TRBV12-5

CDR3 protein: CSVRGQGDDGYTF
CDR3 DNA: TGCAGCGTTAGGGGGCAGGGTGACGATGGCTACACCTTC
D gene: TRBD1
J gene: TRBJ1-2
clone size: -
V gene: TRBV29-1

CDR3 protein: CASSYSLAGYTDTQYF
CDR3 DNA: TGTGCCAGCAGTTACTCACTAGCGGGGTACACAGATACGCAGTATTTT
D gene: TRBD2
J gene: TRBJ2-3
clone size: -
V gene: TRBV6-5

CDR3 protein: CASSGTDITTNEKLFF
CDR3 DNA: TGTGCCAGCAGTGGGACAGACATTACAACTAATGAAAAACTGTTTTTT
D gene: -
J gene: TRBJ1-4
clone size: -
V gene: TRBV6-1

CDR3 protein: CAWSGGQNTEAFF
CDR3 DNA: TGTGCCTGGAGTGGGGGACAGAACACTGAAGCTTTCTTT
D gene: -
J gene: TRBJ1-1
clone size: -
V gene: TRBV30

CDR3 protein: CASSSGKEKLFF
CDR3 DNA: TGTGCCAGCAGTTCAGGAAAGGAAAAACTGTTTTTT
D gene: -
J gene: TRBJ1-4
clone size: -
V gene: TRBV28

CDR3 protein: CASSGQGDRNTIYF
CDR3 DNA: TGCGCCAGCAGTGGACAGGGTGATCGAAACACCATATATTTT
D gene: TRBD1
J gene: TRBJ1-3
clone size: -
V gene: TRBV10-1

CDR3 protein: CASRTDTPGMDGYTF
CDR3 DNA: TGTGCCAGTAGGACAGATACCCCCGGAATGGATGGCTACACCTTC
D gene: -
J gene: TRBJ1-2
clone size: -
V gene: TRBV28

CDR3 protein: CASSEGGNTDTQYF
CDR3 DNA: TGCGCCAGCAGTGAGGGAGGGAACACAGATACGCAGTATTTT
D gene: -
J gene: TRBJ2-3
clone size: -
V gene: TRBV10-1

CDR3 protein: CASSWGQGDTEAFF
CDR3 DNA: TGTGCCAGCAGTTGGGGACAGGGAGACACTGAAGCTTTCTTT
D gene: TRBD1
J gene: TRBJ1-1
clone size: -
V gene: TRBV7-9

CDR3 protein: CASSYPGQGITNEKLFF
CDR3 DNA: TGTGCCAGCTCATATCCGGGACAGGGGATCACTAATGAAAAACTGTTTTTT
D gene: TRBD1
J gene: TRBJ1-4
clone size: -
V gene: TRBV18

CDR3 protein: CASPGQGTEAFF
CDR3 DNA: TGTGCTAGTCCGGGACAGGGCACTGAAGCTTTCTTT
D gene: TRBD1
J gene: TRBJ1-1
clone size: -
V gene: TRBV12-5

CDR3 protein: CASSTRPPEQYF
CDR3 DNA: TGTGCCAGCTCTACTAGACCCCCGGAGCAGTACTTC
D gene: -
J gene: TRBJ2-7
clone size: -
V gene: TRBV6-1

CDR3 protein: CASSPRGTGTNEKLFF
CDR3 DNA: TGTGCCAGCTCACCGAGGGGGACAGGCACTAATGAAAAACTGTTTTTT
D gene: TRBD1
J gene: TRBJ1-4
clone size: once
V gene: TRBV18

CDR3 protein: CAWSHRDRGLQPQHF
CDR3 DNA: TGTGCCTGGAGTCACCGGGACAGGGGGCTTCAGCCCCAGCATTTT
D gene: TRBD1
J gene: TRBJ1-5
clone size: -
V gene: TRBV30

CDR3 protein: CASSLRQTQETQYF
CDR3 DNA: TGTGCCAGCAGCTTGAGACAGACTCAAGAGACCCAGTACTTC
D gene: -
J gene: TRBJ2-5
clone size: -
V gene: TRBV7-8

CDR3 protein: CASSEWPILTGLGEKLFF
CDR3 DNA: TGTGCCAGCAGTGAATGGCCGATCCTGACAGGGCTAGGAGAAAAACTGTTTTTT
D gene: TRBD1
J gene: TRBJ1-4
clone size: -
V gene: TRBV6-1

CDR3 protein: CASSHSLAGEQYF
CDR3 DNA: TGTGCCAGCAGCCACTCTCTGGCGGGGGAGCAGTACTTC
D gene: -
J gene: TRBJ2-7
clone size: -
V gene: TRBV9

CDR3 protein: CAWSKGQGLHEQYF
CDR3 DNA: TGTGCCTGGAGTAAGGGACAGGGTCTCCACGAGCAGTACTTC
D gene: TRBD1
J gene: TRBJ2-7
clone size: -
V gene: TRBV30

CDR3 protein: CASSSRTSGSTDTQYF
CDR3 DNA: TGTGCCAGCAGCAGTCGGACTAGCGGGAGCACAGATACGCAGTATTTT
D gene: TRBD2
J gene: TRBJ2-3
clone size: once
V gene: TRBV7-8

CDR3 protein: CASSYGTASLGYTF
CDR3 DNA: TGCGCCAGCAGCTATGGGACAGCGTCCCTTGGCTACACCTTC
D gene: TRBD1
J gene: TRBJ1-2
clone size: -
V gene: TRBV5-1

CDR3 protein: CASSLEHRGGKLFF
CDR3 DNA: TGCGCCAGCAGCTTGGAACACCGGGGGGGAAAACTGTTTTTT
D gene: -
J gene: TRBJ1-4
clone size: -
V gene: TRBV5-1

CDR3 protein: CASSVAAERTGGYEQFF
CDR3 DNA: TGTGCCAGCAGCGTAGCTGCCGAAAGGACAGGGGGTTATGAGCAGTTCTTC
D gene: TRBD1
J gene: TRBJ2-1
clone size: -
V gene: TRBV9

CDR3 protein: CASSHIPGQGGYEQFF
CDR3 DNA: TGCGCCAGCAGCCACATACCGGGACAGGGCGGTTATGAGCAGTTCTTC
D gene: TRBD1
J gene: TRBJ2-1
clone size: -
V gene: TRBV4-1

CDR3 protein: CASSLVGTGEQYF
CDR3 DNA: TGTGCCAGCAGCTTAGTCGGAACGGGCGAGCAGTACTTC
D gene: -
J gene: TRBJ2-7
clone size: -
V gene: TRBV7-9

CDR3 protein: CASRPSGGGQKETQYF
CDR3 DNA: TGTGCCAGCAGGCCTAGCGGAGGCGGTCAAAAAGAGACCCAGTACTTC
D gene: TRBD2
J gene: TRBJ2-5
clone size: -
V gene: TRBV28

CDR3 protein: CASSFLQERGEQFF
CDR3 DNA: TGTGCCAGCAGCTTTCTGCAAGAAAGGGGGGAGCAGTTCTTC
D gene: -
J gene: TRBJ2-1
clone size: -
V gene: TRBV7-2

CDR3 protein: CASSHPRQGAGELFF
CDR3 DNA: TGCGCCAGCAGCCACCCTCGGCAGGGCGCCGGGGAGCTGTTTTTT
D gene: -
J gene: TRBJ2-2
clone size: -
V gene: TRBV4-1

CDR3 protein: CASSTGASYEQYF
CDR3 DNA: TGCGCCAGCAGTACAGGGGCGTCGTACGAGCAGTACTTC
D gene: TRBD1
J gene: TRBJ2-7
clone size: -
V gene: TRBV5-1

CDR3 protein: CASSRPGSYNEQFF
CDR3 DNA: TGTGCCAGCAGCCGCCCAGGATCCTACAATGAGCAGTTCTTC
D gene: -
J gene: TRBJ2-1
clone size: few
V gene: TRBV11-2

CDR3 protein: CAWSPELALGETQYF
CDR3 DNA: TGTGCCTGGAGTCCCGAACTAGCGTTGGGAGAGACCCAGTACTTC
D gene: TRBD2
J gene: TRBJ2-5
clone size: -
V gene: TRBV30

CDR3 protein: CASSEQGADPGRTEAFF
CDR3 DNA: TGTGCCAGCAGTGAACAGGGGGCCGATCCTGGGAGGACTGAAGCTTTCTTT
D gene: TRBD1
J gene: TRBJ1-1
clone size: -
V gene: TRBV6-1

CDR3 protein: CASSLGASSTDTQYF
CDR3 DNA: TGTGCCAGCAGCTTGGGAGCGTCTAGCACAGATACGCAGTATTTT
D gene: -
J gene: TRBJ2-3
clone size: -
V gene: TRBV5-4

CDR3 protein: CASSLGPPETQYF
CDR3 DNA: TGTGCCAGCAGCTTAGGTCCCCCTGAGACCCAGTACTTC
D gene: -
J gene: TRBJ2-5
clone size: -
V gene: TRBV11-2

CDR3 protein: CASSVGSRGSYEQYF
CDR3 DNA: TGTGCCAGCAGCGTAGGGAGCAGGGGATCCTACGAGCAGTACTTC
D gene: -
J gene: TRBJ2-7
clone size: -
V gene: TRBV9

CDR3 protein: CASEGQGGHTDTQYF
CDR3 DNA: TGTGCCAGCGAGGGACAGGGGGGACACACAGATACGCAGTATTTT
D gene: TRBD1
J gene: TRBJ2-3
clone size: few
V gene: TRBV6-1

CDR3 protein: CAWSVSGEKLFF
CDR3 DNA: TGTGCCTGGAGTGTATCGGGTGAAAAACTGTTTTTT
D gene: -
J gene: TRBJ1-4
clone size: -
V gene: TRBV30

CDR3 protein: CASSIRGMNTEAFF
CDR3 DNA: TGTGCCAGTAGTATTAGAGGGATGAACACTGAAGCTTTCTTT
D gene: -
J gene: TRBJ1-1
clone size: -
V gene: TRBV19

CDR3 protein: CASSQDGRASYGYTF
CDR3 DNA: TGCGCCAGCAGCCAAGATGGCAGGGCTAGTTATGGCTACACCTTC
D gene: -
J gene: TRBJ1-2
clone size: -
V gene: TRBV4-1